This T cell receptor (beta chain) was captured in a study of tumor and adjacent non-tumor tissue in lung cancer. For this clonotype: It may be a read error: a sequence one base away is much more abundant.

TCRbeta libraries were built with three rounds of nested PCR, modified from ARM-PCR. TCRdb redid the calling of the multiplex PCR reads with MiXCR, one entry per CDR3 protein. The table shows more than 35,000 distinct CDR3 sequences, with around 62% occurring only once. The template was RNA from unsorted bulk tissue. More than 3 cm separated this lung sample from the edge of the tumor. Trimming took 9 bases from V and 5 from J, leaving 16 bases between them. The CDR3 length is 13 residues. Germline values: CDR1 SGHVS, CDR2 FQNEAQ. The V and J genes are TRBV7-8 and TRBJ1-2, with D perhaps matching TRBD1 (5 bases). The clonotype originates from a woman between 35 and 50 years old with non-small cell lung cancer. Sequencing was done on a sample of distant non-tumor lung tissue. DNA for the CDR3: TGTGCCAGTGGGGGGGTAGGGATATATGGCTACACCTTC. As protein: CASGGVGIYGYTF.